This T cell receptor (beta chain) stems from a study of resident and recirculating memory T cells in vitiligo. The V gene lost 5 bases and the J gene lost 5 bases, with 16 bases spanning the gap. The CDR3 is 15 residues long. The germline gives CDR1 MNHEY, CDR2 SMNVEV (reference sequence). Sequenced by immunoSEQ multiplex PCR; TCRdb stores in-frame clones only, minus some. The sample carries more than 70,000 clones, approximately 90% recorded once. About this clone itself: Its antigen is currently unknown.

Findings of the study overall: Sequences differed between biopsy sites and patients, suggesting private specificity. No single dominant TCR clone appeared; lesion clonality varied.

No patient showed confetti depigmentation, a clinical sign of active disease. The chain couples TRBV27 to TRBJ2-1; no clear D gene. This receptor was identified in a male donor with vitiligo. Source material: blood. The CDR3 region is CASSPYGTLNNEQFF. The CDR3 region has the DNA TGTGCCAGCAGTCCCTACGGTACTCTCAACAATGAGCAGTTCTTC.